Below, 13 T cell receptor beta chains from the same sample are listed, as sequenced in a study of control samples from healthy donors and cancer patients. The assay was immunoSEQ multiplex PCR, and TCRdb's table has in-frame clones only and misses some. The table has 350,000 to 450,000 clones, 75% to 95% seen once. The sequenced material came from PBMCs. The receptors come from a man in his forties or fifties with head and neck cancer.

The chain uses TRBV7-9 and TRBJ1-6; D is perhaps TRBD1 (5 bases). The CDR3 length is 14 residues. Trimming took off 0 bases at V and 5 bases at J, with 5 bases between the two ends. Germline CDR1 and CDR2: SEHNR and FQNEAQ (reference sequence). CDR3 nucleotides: TGTGCCAGCAGCTTAGCAGGGGATAATTCACCCCTCCACTTT. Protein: CASSLAGDNSPLHF.

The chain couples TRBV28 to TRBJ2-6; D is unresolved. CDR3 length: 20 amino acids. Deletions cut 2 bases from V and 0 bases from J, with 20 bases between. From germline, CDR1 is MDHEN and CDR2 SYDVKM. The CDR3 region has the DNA TGTGCCAGCAGTTTACAGCTTAAGGTCCCGACCTACTCTGGGGCCAACGTCCTGACTTTC. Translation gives CASSLQLKVPTYSGANVLTF.

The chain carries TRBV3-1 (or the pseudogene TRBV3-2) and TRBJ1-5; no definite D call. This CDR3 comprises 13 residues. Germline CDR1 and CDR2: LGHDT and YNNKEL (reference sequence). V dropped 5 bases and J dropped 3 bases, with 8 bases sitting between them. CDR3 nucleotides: TGTGCCAGCAGCTGGTCGGACAATCAGCCCCAGCATTTT. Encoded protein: CASSWSDNQPQHF.

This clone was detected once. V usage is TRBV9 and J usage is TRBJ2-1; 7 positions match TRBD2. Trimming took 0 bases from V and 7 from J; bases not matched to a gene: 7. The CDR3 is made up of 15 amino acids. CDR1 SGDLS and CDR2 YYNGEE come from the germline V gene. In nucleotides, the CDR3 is TGTGCCAGCAGCGTAGAGAGGACCGGGGGGAATGAGCAGTTCTTC. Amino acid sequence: CASSVERTGGNEQFF.

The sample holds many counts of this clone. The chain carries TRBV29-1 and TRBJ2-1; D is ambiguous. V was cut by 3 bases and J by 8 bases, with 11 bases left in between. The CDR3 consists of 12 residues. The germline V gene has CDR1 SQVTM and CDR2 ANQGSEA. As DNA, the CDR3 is TGCAGCGTTGATAACAGAGTCGATGAGCAGTTCTTC. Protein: CSVDNRVDEQFF.

The CDR3 protein is CASSQDFTGSSGRNNEQFF. CDR3 nucleotide sequence: TGTGCCAGCAGCCAAGATTTTACAGGTTCTAGCGGGAGAAACAATGAGCAGTTCTTC. V and J are TRBV3-1 (or the pseudogene TRBV3-2) and TRBJ2-1; 10 bases align to TRBD2. Germline assignment: CDR1 LGHDT and CDR2 YNNKEL (reference sequence). CDR3 size: 19 residues. Trimming took 0 bases from V and 5 from J; bases not matched to a gene: 13.

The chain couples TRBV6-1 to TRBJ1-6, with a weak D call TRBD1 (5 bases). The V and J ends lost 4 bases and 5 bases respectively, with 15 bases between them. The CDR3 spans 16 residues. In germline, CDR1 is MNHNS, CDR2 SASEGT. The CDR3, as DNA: TGTGCCAGCAGTGGGGGGATTGATATCAATAATTCACCCCTCCACTTT. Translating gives CASSGGIDINNSPLHF.

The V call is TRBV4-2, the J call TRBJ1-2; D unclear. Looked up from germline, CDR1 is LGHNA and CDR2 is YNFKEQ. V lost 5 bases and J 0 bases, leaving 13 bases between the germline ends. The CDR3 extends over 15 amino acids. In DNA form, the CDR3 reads TGTGCCAGCAGCGCTTGGCAGGACTCTAACTATGGCTACACCTTC. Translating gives CASSAWQDSNYGYTF.

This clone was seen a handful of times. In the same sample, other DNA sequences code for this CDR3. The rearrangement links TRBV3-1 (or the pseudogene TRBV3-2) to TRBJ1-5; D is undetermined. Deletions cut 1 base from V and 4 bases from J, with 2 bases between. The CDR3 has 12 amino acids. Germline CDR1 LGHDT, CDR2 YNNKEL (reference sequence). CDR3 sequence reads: CASSQGNQPQHF. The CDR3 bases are TGTGCCAGCAGCCAAGGTAATCAGCCCCAGCATTTT.

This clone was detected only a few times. The CDR3 nucleotides read TGCGCCAGCAGCCAAGTTACGGGACAGGGGGTTCCCTATGGCTACACCTTC. Protein: CASSQVTGQGVPYGYTF. The chain combines TRBV4-1 with TRBJ1-2, with TRBD1 identical over 11 bases. Trimming at V came to 1 base and at J to 4 bases, leaving 8 bases not matched to a gene. CDR1 is MGHRA and CDR2 is YSYEKL in the germline V gene. The CDR3 runs 17 residues.

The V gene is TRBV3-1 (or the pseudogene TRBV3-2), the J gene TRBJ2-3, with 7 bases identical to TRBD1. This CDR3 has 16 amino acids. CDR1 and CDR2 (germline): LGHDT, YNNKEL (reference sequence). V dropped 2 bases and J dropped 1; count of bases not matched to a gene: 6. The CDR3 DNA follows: TGTGCCAGCAGCCAATGGGTCGGACAGGGCACAGATACGCAGTATTTT. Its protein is CASSQWVGQGTDTQYF.

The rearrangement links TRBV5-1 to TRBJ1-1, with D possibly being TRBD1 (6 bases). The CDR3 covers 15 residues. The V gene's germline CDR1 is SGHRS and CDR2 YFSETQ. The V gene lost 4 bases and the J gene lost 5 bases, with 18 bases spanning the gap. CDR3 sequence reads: CASSRDTRGSTEAFF. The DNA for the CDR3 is TGCGCCAGCAGCCGGGACACACGGGGGAGTACTGAAGCTTTCTTT.

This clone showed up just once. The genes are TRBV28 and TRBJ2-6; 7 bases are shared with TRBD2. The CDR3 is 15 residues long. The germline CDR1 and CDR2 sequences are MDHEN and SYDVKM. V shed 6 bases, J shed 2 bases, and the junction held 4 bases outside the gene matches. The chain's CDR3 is CASSGRGAGANVLTF. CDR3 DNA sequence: TGTGCCAGCAGCGGTCGGGGGGCTGGGGCCAACGTCCTGACTTTC. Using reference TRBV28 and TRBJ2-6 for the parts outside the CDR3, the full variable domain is DVKVTQSSRYLVKRTGEKVFLECVQDMDHENMFWYRQDPGLGLRLIYFSYDVKMKEKGDIPEGYSVSREKKERFSLILESASTNQTSMYLCASSGRGAGANVLTFGAGSRLTVL.